The present entry profiles one TCR beta chain with its context. TCRdb's copy holds only in-frame clones and misses some; the assay was immunoSEQ multiplex PCR. The sample lists fewer than 120,000 clones, 85% to 95% seen once, with roughly 7.8% in the top ten. The CDR3 has 13 residues. This specimen belongs to a study of T cell responses to AZD1222 COVID-19 vaccine. The chain recombines TRBV21-1 with TRBJ2-5; the table's D call, TRBD2, has no DNA check behind it. TRBV21-1 has pseudogene status. The clonotype comes from an adult in good health. The specimen comprised peripheral blood, sampled on day 0 of AZD1222 vaccination. The CDR3 region has the DNA TGTGCCAGCAGCAGAGAGGGTAAGGAGACCCAGTACTTC. Amino acid sequence: CASSREGKETQYF.